This TCR beta chain was documented in a study of cytomegalovirus exposure and HLA in healthy donors. Looked up from germline, CDR1 is SGHVS and CDR2 is FNYEAQ. After removal of 0 bases from V and 3 bases from J, the junction contained 3 bases not matched to a gene. This CDR3 region has 15 residues. With respect to this clone: Its antigen is currently unknown.

Donors in the study were healthy people who gave bone marrow. Study-wide points: With further analysis later on, most CMV-associated TCR beta chains appeared HLA-restricted.

PCR used 60 Vbeta primers and 13 Jbeta primers. Sequencing used immunoSEQ multiplex PCR; TCRdb keeps in-frame clones, though not all of them. The sample lists roughly 100,000 clones, 75% occurring once. This clonotype originated in a man aged 35 to 55 in good health and CMV-seronegative. The chain joins TRBV7-6 to TRBJ2-7, with 9 positions matching TRBD1. Sequenced sample: PBMCs. The CDR3 is CASSLARTGVYEQYF. The CDR3, as DNA: TGTGCCAGCAGCTTAGCGCGGACAGGGGTCTACGAGCAGTACTTC.